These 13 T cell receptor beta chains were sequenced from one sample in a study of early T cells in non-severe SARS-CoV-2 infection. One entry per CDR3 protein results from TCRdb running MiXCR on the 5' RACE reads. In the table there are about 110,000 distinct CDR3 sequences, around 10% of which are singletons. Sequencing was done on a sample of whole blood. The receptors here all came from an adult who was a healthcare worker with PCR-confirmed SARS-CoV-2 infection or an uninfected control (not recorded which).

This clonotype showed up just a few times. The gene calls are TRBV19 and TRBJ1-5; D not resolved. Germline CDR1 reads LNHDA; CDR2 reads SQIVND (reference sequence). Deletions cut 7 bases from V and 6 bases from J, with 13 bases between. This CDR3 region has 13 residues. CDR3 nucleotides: TGTGCCAGTACCATCCGGTTCGGTCAGCCCCAGCATTTT. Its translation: CASTIRFGQPQHF.

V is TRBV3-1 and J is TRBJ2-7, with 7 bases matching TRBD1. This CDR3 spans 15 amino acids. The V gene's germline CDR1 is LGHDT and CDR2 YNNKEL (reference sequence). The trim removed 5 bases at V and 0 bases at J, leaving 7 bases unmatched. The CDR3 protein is CASSFPTGDSYEQYF. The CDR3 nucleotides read TGTGCCAGCAGCTTCCCCACAGGGGACTCCTACGAGCAGTACTTC.

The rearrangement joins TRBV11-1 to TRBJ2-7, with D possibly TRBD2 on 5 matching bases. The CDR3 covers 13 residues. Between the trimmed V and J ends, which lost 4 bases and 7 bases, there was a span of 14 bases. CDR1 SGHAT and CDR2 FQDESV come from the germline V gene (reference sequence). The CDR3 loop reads CASSSTLSGEQYF. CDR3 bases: TGTGCCAGCAGCTCAACGCTATCGGGGGAGCAGTACTTC.

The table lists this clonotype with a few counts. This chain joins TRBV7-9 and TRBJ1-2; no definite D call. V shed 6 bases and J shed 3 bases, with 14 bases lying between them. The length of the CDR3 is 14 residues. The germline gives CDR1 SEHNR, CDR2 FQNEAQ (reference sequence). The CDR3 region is CASRSHDIDYGYTF. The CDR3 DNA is TGTGCCAGCAGGAGCCATGACATCGACTATGGCTACACCTTC.

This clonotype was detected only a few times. CDR3 region: CASSPGQGWLNYGYTF. The CDR3 DNA is TGTGCCAGCAGCCCGGGACAGGGTTGGCTTAACTATGGCTACACCTTC. The rearrangement links TRBV9 to TRBJ1-2; TRBD1 matches 9 bases. Germline V gene lookup returns CDR1 SGDLS and CDR2 YYNGEE. The CDR3 is made up of 16 amino acids. Unmatched junction bases numbered 8, after V lost 4 bases and J lost 1 base.

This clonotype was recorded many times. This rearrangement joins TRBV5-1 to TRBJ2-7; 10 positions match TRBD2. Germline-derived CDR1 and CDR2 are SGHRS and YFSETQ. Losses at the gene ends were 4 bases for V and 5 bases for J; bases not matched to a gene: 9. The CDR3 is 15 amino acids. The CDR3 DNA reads TGCGCCAGCAGCCGTCTAGCGGGAGCGGGGAACGAGCAGTACTTC. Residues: CASSRLAGAGNEQYF.

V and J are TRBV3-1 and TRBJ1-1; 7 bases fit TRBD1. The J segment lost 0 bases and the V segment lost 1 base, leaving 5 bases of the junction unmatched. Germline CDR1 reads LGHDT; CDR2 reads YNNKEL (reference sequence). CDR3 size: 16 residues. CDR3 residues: CASSQAGQRMNTEAFF. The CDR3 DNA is TGTGCCAGCAGCCAAGCGGGACAGCGAATGAACACTGAAGCTTTCTTT.

The CDR3, as DNA: TGTGCCAGCAGCCAACGACTAGCGGGGCAGACAGATACGCAGTATTTT. Its protein is CASSQRLAGQTDTQYF. The V and J genes are TRBV3-1 and TRBJ2-3; TRBD2 aligns across 11 bases. The CDR3 length is 16 residues. V gave up 2 bases and J gave up 3 bases; unmatched junction bases: 4. Germline CDR1 LGHDT, CDR2 YNNKEL (reference sequence).

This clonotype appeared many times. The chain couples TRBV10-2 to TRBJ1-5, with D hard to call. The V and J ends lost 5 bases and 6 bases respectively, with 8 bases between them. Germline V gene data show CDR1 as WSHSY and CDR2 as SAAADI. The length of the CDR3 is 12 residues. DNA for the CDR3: TGCGCCAGCAGTTTAGGGATTCAGCCCCAGCATTTT. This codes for CASSLGIQPQHF.

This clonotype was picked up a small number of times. This CDR3 is CAWSVWLAGGTYEQYF. CDR3 DNA sequence: TGTGCCTGGAGTGTTTGGCTAGCGGGAGGGACCTACGAGCAGTACTTC. V usage is TRBV30 and J usage is TRBJ2-7; 12 positions match TRBD2. V lost 0 bases and J lost 2; bases outside the gene matches: 5. CDR3 length equals 16 residues. The germline CDR1 and CDR2 sequences are GTSNPN and SVGIG (reference sequence).

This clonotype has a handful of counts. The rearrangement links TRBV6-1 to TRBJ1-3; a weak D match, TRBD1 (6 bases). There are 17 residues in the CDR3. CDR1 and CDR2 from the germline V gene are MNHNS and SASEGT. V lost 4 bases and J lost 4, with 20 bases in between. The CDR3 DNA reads TGTGCCAGCAGTGGGGGGACACAACGGATCCGAGGAAACACCATATATTTT. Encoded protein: CASSGGTQRIRGNTIYF.

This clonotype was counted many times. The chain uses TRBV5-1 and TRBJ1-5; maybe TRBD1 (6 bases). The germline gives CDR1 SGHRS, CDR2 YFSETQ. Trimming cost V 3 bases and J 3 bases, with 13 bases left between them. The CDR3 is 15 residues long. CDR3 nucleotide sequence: TGCGCCAGCAGCTCCCGACAGGCTACCAATCAGCCCCAGCATTTT. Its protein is CASSSRQATNQPQHF.

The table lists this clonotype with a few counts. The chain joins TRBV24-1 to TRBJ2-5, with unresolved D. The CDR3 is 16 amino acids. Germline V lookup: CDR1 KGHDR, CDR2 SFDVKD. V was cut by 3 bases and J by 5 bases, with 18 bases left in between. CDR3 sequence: CATSDPSPAKGETQYF. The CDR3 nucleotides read TGTGCCACCAGTGATCCCTCCCCAGCAAAAGGGGAGACCCAGTACTTC.